The T cell receptor beta chain described here comes from a study of cytomegalovirus exposure and HLA in healthy donors. Background on the study: Some 85 million unique TCRs, all from HLA-typed donors, were included in an early release of the data.

The primer mix had 60 Vbeta and 13 Jbeta primers. Profiled with immunoSEQ multiplex PCR; TCRdb holds only in-frame clones, not every one. The repertoire consists of 95,000 to 150,000 clones, with 70% to 80% occurring once and the leading ten covering less than 3.5%. Trimming removed 2 bases at V and 5 bases at J, with 7 bases between. CDR3 length: 12 amino acids. Germline V gene sequence: CDR1 KGHSH, CDR2 LQKENI. Regarding this clone: Antigen specificity is unknown.

Study-level findings and limits: Most CMV-associated TCR beta chains appeared HLA-restricted in a later analysis. A later analysis reportedly found that, within productive TCRs, an Asian-associated ancestry cluster had fewer N-insertions than the mean observed across the approximately 660 donors.

The sequence derives from a woman in her forties in good health and CMV-seropositive. The chain recombines TRBV18 with TRBJ2-7, with D uncertain. Source material: PBMCs. The CDR3 is CASSPGRDEQYF. CDR3 nucleotide sequence: TGTGCCAGCTCACCAGGGCGTGACGAGCAGTACTTC. Combining the CDR3 with reference TRBV18 and TRBJ2-7 gives the whole variable domain NAGVMQNPRHLVRRRGQEARLRCSPMKGHSHVYWYRQLPEEGLKFMVYLQKENIIDESGMPKERFSAEFPKEGPSILRIQQVVRGDSAAYFCASSPGRDEQYFGPGTRLTVT.